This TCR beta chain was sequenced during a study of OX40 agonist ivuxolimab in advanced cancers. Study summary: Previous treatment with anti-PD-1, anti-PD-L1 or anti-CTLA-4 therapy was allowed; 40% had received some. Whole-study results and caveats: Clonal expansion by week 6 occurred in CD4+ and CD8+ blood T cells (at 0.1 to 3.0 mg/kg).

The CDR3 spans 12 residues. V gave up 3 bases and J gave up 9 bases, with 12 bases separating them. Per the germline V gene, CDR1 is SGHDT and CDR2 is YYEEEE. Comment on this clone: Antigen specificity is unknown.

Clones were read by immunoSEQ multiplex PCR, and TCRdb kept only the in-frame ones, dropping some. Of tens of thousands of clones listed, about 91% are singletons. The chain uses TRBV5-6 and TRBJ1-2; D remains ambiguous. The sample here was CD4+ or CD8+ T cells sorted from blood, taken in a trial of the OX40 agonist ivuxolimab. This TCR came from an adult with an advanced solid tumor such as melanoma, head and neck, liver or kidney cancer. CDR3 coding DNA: TGTGCCAGCAGCTCCTATGCAGGTCGCTACACCTTC. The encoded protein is CASSSYAGRYTF. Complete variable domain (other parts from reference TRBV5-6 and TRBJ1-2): DAGVTQSPTHLIKTRGQQVTLRCSPKSGHDTVSWYQQALGQGPQFIFQYYEEEERQRGNFPDRFSGHQFPNYSSELNVNALLLGDSALYLCASSSYAGRYTFGSGTRLTVV.